A selection of T cell receptor beta chains follows, all from one sample in a study of shared clonotypes between healthy human individuals. Generated by immunoSEQ multiplex PCR, the TCRdb table keeps only in-frame clones and is missing some. The table shows more than 1.2 million clones, with about 98.5% occurring only once. Sequences were obtained from naive CD4+ T cells sorted from blood. The receptors stem from a young man in good health. The CDR3 runs from the conserved cysteine through the conserved F or W. The D gene is left open where the match is weak. Clone size, where shown, is once, few, many, or a class for clones that have expanded.

j_call | d_call | cdr3_length | clone_size | v_call | cdr3_aa | cdr3_nt
TRBJ2-1 | NA | 14 | NA | TRBV9 | CASATGSSYNEQFF | TGTGCCAGCGCGACAGGAAGCTCCTACAATGAGCAGTTCTTC
TRBJ1-2 | NA | 12 | NA | TRBV28 | CASSTNIYGYTF | TGTGCCAGCAGTACGAATATCTATGGCTACACCTTC
TRBJ2-5 | NA | 13 | NA | TRBV5-5 | CASSPGPQETQYF | TGTGCCAGCAGCCCTGGCCCGCAAGAGACCCAGTACTTC
TRBJ2-7 | NA | 8 | NA | TRBV3-1/TRBV3-2 | CAGYEQYF | TGTGCCGGCTACGAGCAGTACTTC
TRBJ2-1 | NA | 14 | NA | TRBV7-3 | CASSLTKGTNEQFF | TGTGCCAGCAGCTTAACGAAGGGGACGAATGAGCAGTTCTTC
TRBJ1-2 | NA | 11 | NA | TRBV28 | CASTANYGYTF | TGTGCCAGCACGGCTAACTATGGCTACACCTTC
TRBJ2-3 | NA | 15 | NA | TRBV9 | CASSVALGGTDTQYF | TGTGCCAGCAGCGTAGCGTTGGGGGGCACAGATACGCAGTATTTT
TRBJ2-1 | NA | 16 | NA | TRBV5-1 | CASSLLAGPPGNEQFF | TGCGCCAGCAGCTTGTTGGCGGGACCCCCTGGCAATGAGCAGTTCTTC
TRBJ2-1 | TRBD2 | 16 | NA | TRBV7-9 | CATVGVAGTSYNEQFF | TGTGCCACCGTTGGTGTAGCGGGAACGTCCTACAATGAGCAGTTCTTC
TRBJ2-1 | TRBD2 | 15 | NA | TRBV10-2 | CASGPPSGSRYEQFF | TGCGCCAGCGGTCCCCCTAGCGGGAGTAGGTATGAGCAGTTCTTC
TRBJ2-7 | TRBD2 | 16 | once | TRBV2 | CASSEGARSGSYEQYF | TGTGCCAGCAGTGAAGGGGCCCGTAGCGGGAGCTACGAGCAGTACTTC
TRBJ2-7 | NA | 19 | NA | TRBV4-2 | CASSRTVGQFRGASYEQYF | TGTGCCAGCAGCCGAACGGTTGGGCAGTTTAGGGGCGCCAGCTACGAGCAGTACTTC
TRBJ2-3 | TRBD1 | 15 | NA | TRBV28 | CASSPEGQGTDTQYF | TGTGCCAGCAGTCCCGAAGGACAGGGAACAGATACGCAGTATTTT
TRBJ2-7 | TRBD2 | 13 | once | TRBV5-4 | CASSSPGGYEQYF | TGTGCCAGCAGCTCGCCGGGAGGCTACGAGCAGTACTTC
TRBJ1-4 | TRBD1 | 16 | NA | TRBV7-8 | CASSPRGTGAPEKLFF | TGTGCCAGCAGCCCTAGAGGGACAGGGGCACCTGAAAAACTGTTTTTT
TRBJ2-7 | TRBD1 | 16 | NA | TRBV5-4 | CASSWGPGQGIYEQYF | TGTGCCAGCAGCTGGGGACCGGGACAGGGGATCTACGAGCAGTACTTC
TRBJ2-7 | NA | 14 | NA | TRBV5-6 | CASSLNPYTYEQYF | TGTGCCAGCAGCTTGAACCCTTATACTTACGAGCAGTACTTC
TRBJ2-1 | TRBD2 | 17 | NA | TRBV19 | CASSASGNVAVHNEQFF | TGTGCCAGTAGTGCAAGCGGGAACGTAGCGGTACACAATGAGCAGTTCTTC
TRBJ2-3 | NA | 18 | NA | TRBV29-1 | CSVEDTGQRGLYTDTQYF | TGCAGCGTTGAAGATACAGGACAGCGGGGCCTTTACACAGATACGCAGTATTTT
TRBJ2-7 | NA | 16 | NA | TRBV7-9 | CASTNSFSRGVYEQYF | TGTGCCAGCACCAACTCCTTCTCTCGGGGCGTCTACGAGCAGTACTTC
TRBJ2-7 | TRBD2 | 16 | NA | TRBV27 | CASSNALAGRVYEQYF | TGTGCCAGCAGTAACGCACTAGCGGGAAGGGTCTACGAGCAGTACTTC
TRBJ2-7 | NA | 14 | NA | TRBV6-1 | CASSEADLRSMQYF | TGTGCCAGCAGTGAAGCGGATCTCCGATCGATGCAGTACTTC
TRBJ1-4 | TRBD1 | 17 | NA | TRBV4-3 | CASSQDSGDRGYEKLFF | TGCGCCAGCAGCCAAGATTCGGGGGACAGGGGTTATGAAAAACTGTTTTTT
TRBJ2-2 | TRBD1 | 15 | once | TRBV28 | CASSPQGARTGELFF | TGTGCCAGCAGCCCACAGGGGGCTCGGACCGGGGAGCTGTTTTTT
TRBJ1-2 | NA | 14 | NA | TRBV4-3 | CASSQDLGSWGYTF | TGCGCCAGCAGCCAAGATCTCGGGTCATGGGGCTACACCTTC
TRBJ2-5 | NA | 13 | NA | TRBV2 | CASSDGVGETQYF | TGTGCCAGCAGTGATGGAGTCGGGGAGACCCAGTACTTC
TRBJ1-2 | NA | 15 | NA | TRBV7-9 | CASSLSLNQENGYTF | TGTGCCAGCAGCTTATCACTCAACCAGGAGAATGGCTACACCTTC
TRBJ2-7 | TRBD1 | 16 | NA | TRBV6-5 | CASSYSFLGQAYEQYF | TGTGCCAGCAGTTACTCGTTTTTGGGACAGGCCTACGAGCAGTACTTC
TRBJ2-1 | NA | 12 | NA | TRBV18 | CASSPQGNEQFF | TGTGCCAGCTCACCACAGGGCAATGAGCAGTTCTTC
TRBJ2-3 | TRBD2 | 18 | NA | TRBV28 | CASSRRAGGPTLTDTQYF | TGTGCCAGCAGTCGACGAGCGGGAGGGCCGACCCTCACAGATACGCAGTATTTT
TRBJ2-1 | TRBD2 | 14 | once | TRBV25-1 | CASSTSGSIYEQFF | TGTGCCAGCAGTACTAGCGGGAGTATCTATGAGCAGTTCTTC
TRBJ2-7 | NA | 14 | NA | TRBV18 | CASSPPRAVYEQYF | TGTGCCAGCTCACCGCCCAGGGCCGTCTACGAGCAGTACTTC
TRBJ1-5 | TRBD1 | 14 | NA | TRBV6-6 | CASRGTGDIQPQHF | TGTGCCAGCAGGGGGACAGGGGATATTCAGCCCCAGCATTTT
TRBJ1-5 | NA | 15 | NA | TRBV28 | CASSNKGRVNQPQHF | TGTGCCAGCAGCAACAAGGGCCGGGTTAATCAGCCCCAGCATTTT
TRBJ2-7 | NA | 13 | NA | TRBV11-2 | CASSSGHRYEQYF | TGTGCCAGCAGCTCGGGACACCGGTACGAGCAGTACTTC
TRBJ2-1 | TRBD2 | 16 | NA | TRBV11-3 | CASSLDVAGGLNEQFF | TGTGCCAGCAGCTTAGACGTAGCGGGGGGACTGAATGAGCAGTTCTTC
TRBJ2-1 | TRBD2 | 14 | NA | TRBV5-1 | CASSSAGRASEQFF | TGCGCCAGCAGCTCGGCCGGGAGGGCCTCTGAGCAGTTCTTC
TRBJ2-1 | TRBD2 | 13 | once | TRBV5-4 | CASSIQRGNEQFF | TGTGCCAGCAGCATTCAGCGGGGGAATGAGCAGTTCTTC
TRBJ1-1 | NA | 14 | NA | TRBV6-1 | CASSEPVGKPEAFF | TGTGCCAGCAGTGAACCAGTAGGGAAGCCTGAAGCTTTCTTT
TRBJ2-1 | NA | 14 | once | TRBV28 | CASSWAGRGDEQFF | TGTGCCAGCAGTTGGGCAGGTCGGGGTGATGAGCAGTTCTTC
TRBJ2-3 | NA | 16 | NA | TRBV5-1 | CASSLVPPTGTDTQYF | TGCGCCAGCAGCTTGGTTCCCCCAACAGGGACAGATACGCAGTATTTT
TRBJ2-3 | TRBD2 | 16 | NA | TRBV9 | CASSQTSGPSTDTQYF | TGTGCCAGCAGCCAGACTAGCGGTCCTAGCACAGATACGCAGTATTTT
TRBJ2-7 | TRBD1 | 16 | NA | TRBV28 | CASTINVGDSSYEQYF | TGTGCCAGCACCATCAACGTTGGGGACAGCTCCTACGAGCAGTACTTC
TRBJ2-1 | NA | 16 | NA | TRBV6-6 | CASSYFGLAGVDEQFF | TGTGCCAGCAGTTACTTCGGACTGGCAGGAGTCGATGAGCAGTTCTTC
TRBJ2-4 | TRBD1 | 16 | NA | TRBV5-5 | CASSPRDRVAKNIQYF | TGTGCCAGCAGCCCCCGGGACAGGGTAGCCAAAAACATTCAGTACTTC
TRBJ2-7 | NA | 16 | NA | TRBV7-2 | CASSPLGGGSVYEQYF | TGTGCCAGCAGCCCCCTGGGTGGGGGAAGTGTCTACGAGCAGTACTTC
TRBJ1-1 | NA | 13 | NA | TRBV28 | CASSLLTGTEAFF | TGTGCCAGCAGTTTATTAACCGGAACTGAAGCTTTCTTT
TRBJ2-3 | NA | 13 | once | TRBV5-1 | CASGPTSTDTQYF | TGCGCCAGCGGGCCGACTAGCACAGATACGCAGTATTTT
TRBJ2-3 | TRBD2 | 17 | NA | TRBV7-3 | CASSLRVAGPGTDTQYF | TGTGCCAGCAGCTTAAGGGTAGCGGGACCAGGCACAGATACGCAGTATTTT
TRBJ1-5 | TRBD1 | 15 | NA | TRBV5-1 | CASSSDGQGDRPQHF | TGCGCCAGCAGCTCGGATGGACAGGGGGATCGGCCCCAGCATTTT
TRBJ2-1 | TRBD1 | 14 | NA | TRBV19 | CASRTGGLDNEQFF | TGTGCCAGTAGGACAGGGGGCTTGGACAATGAGCAGTTCTTC
TRBJ2-7 | NA | 15 | NA | TRBV28 | CASSYQGRVSYEQYF | TGTGCCAGCAGTTACCAAGGACGGGTATCCTACGAGCAGTACTTC
TRBJ1-3 | TRBD1 | 13 | NA | TRBV2 | CASIQGPGNTIYF | TGTGCCAGCATACAGGGGCCTGGAAACACCATATATTTT
TRBJ1-1 | TRBD1 | 14 | NA | TRBV6-1 | CASSTRTGETEAFF | TGTGCCAGCAGTACCCGGACAGGGGAGACTGAAGCTTTCTTT
TRBJ2-2 | NA | 15 | NA | TRBV9 | CASSPHHPGAGELFF | TGTGCCAGCAGCCCTCACCATCCAGGGGCAGGGGAGCTGTTTTTT